This T cell receptor beta chain was obtained from a study of T cell repertoires in cytomegalovirus infection. Across the study: Public TCR beta signatures were indicative of both CMV infection and a matching HLA type.

Whole-study results and caveats: There were HLA-C-restricted CMV-specific TCR beta clonotypes dominating the ex vivo response. Cumulative frequency of public TCR beta families picked out carriers of CMV plus the relevant HLA.

Worth noting for this clonotype: Its cognate antigen is unknown.

A single record per CDR3 protein comes from TCRdb applying MiXCR to the reads. The sample holds 230,000 or so distinct CDR3 sequences, over 15% seen once. The CDR3 length is 8 residues. CDR1 is DFQATT and CDR2 is SNEGSKA in the germline V gene (reference sequence). V was clipped by 3 bases and J by 12 bases, with 5 bases between them. The sequencing input was CD8+ T cells from PBMCs. The chain links TRBV20-1 to TRBJ1-2, with D hard to call. The sequence derives from a human donor in good health (CMV status not recorded). Some clones in this sample may be carry-over from other donors' samples. The CDR3 coding sequence is TGCAGTGCTAGTTTTGACACCTTC. Translating gives CSASFDTF.